The subject of this entry is one T cell receptor beta chain. These data belong to a study of blood T cell repertoires in COVID-19. Some clones are missing from TCRdb's copy, which holds only in-frame ones; the method was immunoSEQ multiplex PCR. The sample records some 120,000 clones, roughly 79% being singletons. The germline gives CDR1 SGHNT, CDR2 YYREEE (reference sequence). The CDR3 extends over 16 amino acids. V shed 4 bases and J shed 0 bases, with 14 bases lying between them. The sample was peripheral blood. V and J are TRBV5-4 and TRBJ2-1; weak D call: TRBD2 (5 bases). The origin of this receptor is a man between 65 and 85 years old with active or convalescent COVID-19. The CDR3 coding sequence is TGTGCCAGCAGCGGAGGACCGGAGAGCTCCTACAATGAGCAGTTCTTC. This sequence encodes CASSGGPESSYNEQFF.